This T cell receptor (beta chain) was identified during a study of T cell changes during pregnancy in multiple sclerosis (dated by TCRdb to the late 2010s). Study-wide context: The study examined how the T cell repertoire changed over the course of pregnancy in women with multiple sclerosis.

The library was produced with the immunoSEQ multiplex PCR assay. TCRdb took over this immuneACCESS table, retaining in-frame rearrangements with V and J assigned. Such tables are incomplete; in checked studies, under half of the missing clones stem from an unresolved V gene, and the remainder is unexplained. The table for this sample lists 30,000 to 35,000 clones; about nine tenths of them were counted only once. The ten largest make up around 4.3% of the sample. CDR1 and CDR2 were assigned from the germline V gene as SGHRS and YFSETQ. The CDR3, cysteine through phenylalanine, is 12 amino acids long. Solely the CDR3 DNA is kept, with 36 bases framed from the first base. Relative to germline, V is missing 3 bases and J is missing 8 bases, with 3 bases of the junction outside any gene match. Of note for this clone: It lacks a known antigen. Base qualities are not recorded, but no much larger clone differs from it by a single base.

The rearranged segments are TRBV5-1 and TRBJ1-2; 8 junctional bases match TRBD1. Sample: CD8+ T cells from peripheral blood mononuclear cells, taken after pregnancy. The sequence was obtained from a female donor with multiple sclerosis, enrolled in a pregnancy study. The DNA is TGCGCCAGCAGCTCAGGGACAGGAGGCTACACCTTC. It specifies CASSSGTGGYTF.